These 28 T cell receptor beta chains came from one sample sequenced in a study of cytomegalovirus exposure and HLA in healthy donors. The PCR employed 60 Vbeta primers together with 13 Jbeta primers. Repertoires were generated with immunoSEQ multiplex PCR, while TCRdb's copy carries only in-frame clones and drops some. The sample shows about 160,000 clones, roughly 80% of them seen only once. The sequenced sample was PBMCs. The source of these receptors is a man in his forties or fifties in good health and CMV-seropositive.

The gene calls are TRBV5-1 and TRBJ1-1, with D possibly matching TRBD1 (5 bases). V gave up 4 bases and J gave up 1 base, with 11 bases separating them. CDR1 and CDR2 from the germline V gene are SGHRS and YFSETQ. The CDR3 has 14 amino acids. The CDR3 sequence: CASSRLDRNTEAFF. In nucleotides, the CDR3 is TGCGCCAGCAGCCGCCTTGACAGGAACACTGAAGCTTTCTTT.

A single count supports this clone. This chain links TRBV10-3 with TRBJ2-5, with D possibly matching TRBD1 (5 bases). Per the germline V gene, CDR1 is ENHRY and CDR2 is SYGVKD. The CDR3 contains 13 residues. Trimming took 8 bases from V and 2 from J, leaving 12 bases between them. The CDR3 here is CAIAQGPQETQYF. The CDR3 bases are TGTGCCATCGCCCAGGGCCCACAAGAGACCCAGTACTTC.

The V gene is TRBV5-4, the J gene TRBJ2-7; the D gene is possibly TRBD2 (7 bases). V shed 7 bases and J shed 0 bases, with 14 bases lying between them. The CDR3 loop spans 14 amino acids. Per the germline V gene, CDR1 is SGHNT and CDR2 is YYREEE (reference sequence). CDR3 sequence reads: CASSRGALSYEQYF. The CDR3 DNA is TGTGCCAGCTCCCGGGGGGCGCTCTCCTACGAGCAGTACTTC. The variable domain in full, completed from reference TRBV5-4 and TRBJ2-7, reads ETGVTQSPTHLIKTRGQQVTLRCSSQSGHNTVSWYQQALGQGPQFIFQYYREEENGRGNFPPRFSGLQFPNYSSELNVNALELDDSALYLCASSRGALSYEQYFGPGTRLTVT.

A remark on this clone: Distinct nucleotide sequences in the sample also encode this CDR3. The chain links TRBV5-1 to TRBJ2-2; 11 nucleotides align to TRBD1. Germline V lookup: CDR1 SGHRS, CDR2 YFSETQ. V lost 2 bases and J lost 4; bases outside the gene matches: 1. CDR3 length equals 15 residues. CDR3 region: CASSFGTGGTGELFF. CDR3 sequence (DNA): TGCGCCAGCAGCTTTGGGACAGGGGGCACCGGGGAGCTGTTTTTT.

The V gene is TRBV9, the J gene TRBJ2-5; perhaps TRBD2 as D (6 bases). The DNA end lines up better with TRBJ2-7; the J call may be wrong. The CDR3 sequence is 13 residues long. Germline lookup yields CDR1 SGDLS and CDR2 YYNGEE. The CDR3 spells CASNLNGGNEQYF. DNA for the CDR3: TGTGCCAGCAACCTCAATGGGGGGAACGAGCAGTACTTC.

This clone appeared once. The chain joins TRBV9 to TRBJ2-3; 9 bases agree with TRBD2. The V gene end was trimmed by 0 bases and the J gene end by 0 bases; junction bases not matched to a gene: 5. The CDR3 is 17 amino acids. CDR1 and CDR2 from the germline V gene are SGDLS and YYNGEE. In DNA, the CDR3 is TGTGCCAGCAGCGTAGGTCTAGCGGGGACTAGCACAGATACGCAGTATTTT. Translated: CASSVGLAGTSTDTQYF. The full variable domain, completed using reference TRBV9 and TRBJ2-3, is DSGVTQTPKHLITATGQRVTLRCSPRSGDLSVYWYQQSLDQGLQFLIQYYNGEERAKGNILERFSAQQFPDLHSELNLSSLELGDSALYFCASSVGLAGTSTDTQYFGPGTRLTVL.

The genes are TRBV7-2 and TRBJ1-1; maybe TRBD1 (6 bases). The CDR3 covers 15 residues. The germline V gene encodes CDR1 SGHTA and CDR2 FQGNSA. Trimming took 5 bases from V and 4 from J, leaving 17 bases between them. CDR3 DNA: TGTGCCAGCAGCCCCCTCTCCAGGGGCAGCACTGAAGCTTTCTTT. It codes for CASSPLSRGSTEAFF.

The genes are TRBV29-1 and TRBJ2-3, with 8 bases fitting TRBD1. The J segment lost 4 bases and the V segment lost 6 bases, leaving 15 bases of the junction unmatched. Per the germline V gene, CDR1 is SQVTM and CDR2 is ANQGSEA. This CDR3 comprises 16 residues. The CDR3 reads CSVAAETGQGSDTQYF. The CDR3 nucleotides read TGCAGCGTCGCCGCAGAGACTGGACAGGGATCAGATACGCAGTATTTT.

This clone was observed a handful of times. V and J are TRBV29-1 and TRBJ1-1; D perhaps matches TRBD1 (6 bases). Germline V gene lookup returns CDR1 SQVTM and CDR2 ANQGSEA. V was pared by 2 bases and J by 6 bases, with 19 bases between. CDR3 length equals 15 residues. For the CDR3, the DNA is TGCAGCGTTGAATATTCGGGGGGCACGCGGTCTGAAGCTTTCTTT. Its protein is CSVEYSGGTRSEAFF.

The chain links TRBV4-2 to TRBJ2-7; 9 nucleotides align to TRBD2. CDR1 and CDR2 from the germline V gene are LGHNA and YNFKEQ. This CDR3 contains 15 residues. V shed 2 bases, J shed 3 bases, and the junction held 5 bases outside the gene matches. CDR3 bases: TGTGCCAGCAGCCAAAATAGCGGGAGCGGCTACGAGCAGTACTTC. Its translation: CASSQNSGSGYEQYF.

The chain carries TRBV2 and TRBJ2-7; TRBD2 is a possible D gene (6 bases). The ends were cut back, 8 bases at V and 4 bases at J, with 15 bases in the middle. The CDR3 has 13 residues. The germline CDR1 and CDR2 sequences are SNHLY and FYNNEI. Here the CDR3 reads CASVPGLSYEQYF. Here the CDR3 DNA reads TGTGCCAGCGTTCCGGGACTCTCATACGAGCAGTACTTC.

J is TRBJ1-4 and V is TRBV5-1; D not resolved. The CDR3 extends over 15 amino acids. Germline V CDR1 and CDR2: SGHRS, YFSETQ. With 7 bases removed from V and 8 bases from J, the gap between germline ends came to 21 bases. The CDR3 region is CASSGAASGEEKLFF. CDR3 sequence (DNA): TGCGCCAGCTCCGGTGCCGCGTCAGGTGAAGAAAAACTGTTTTTT.

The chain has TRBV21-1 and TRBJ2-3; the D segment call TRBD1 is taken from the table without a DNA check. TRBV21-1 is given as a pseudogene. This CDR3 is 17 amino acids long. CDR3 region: CASSVQTRDRHSDTQYF. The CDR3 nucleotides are TGTGCCAGCAGCGTTCAAACCCGGGACAGACATTCAGATACGCAGTATTTT.

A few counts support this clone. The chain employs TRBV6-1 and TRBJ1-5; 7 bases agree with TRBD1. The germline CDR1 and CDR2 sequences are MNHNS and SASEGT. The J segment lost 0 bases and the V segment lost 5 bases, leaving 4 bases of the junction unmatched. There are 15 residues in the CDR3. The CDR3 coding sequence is TGTGCCAGCAGTTCCGGGACAGTTAGCAATCAGCCCCAGCATTTT. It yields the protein CASSSGTVSNQPQHF.

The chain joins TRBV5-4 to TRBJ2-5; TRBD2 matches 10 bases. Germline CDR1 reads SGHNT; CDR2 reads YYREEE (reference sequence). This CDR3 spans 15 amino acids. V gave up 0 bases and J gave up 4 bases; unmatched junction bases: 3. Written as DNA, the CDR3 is TGTGCCAGCAGCTTGGTAGGGACTAGCGTAGAGACCCAGTACTTC. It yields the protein CASSLVGTSVETQYF.

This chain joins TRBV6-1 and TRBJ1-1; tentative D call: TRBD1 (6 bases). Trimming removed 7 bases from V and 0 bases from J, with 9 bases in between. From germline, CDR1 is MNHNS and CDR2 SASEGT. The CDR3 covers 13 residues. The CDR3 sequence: CASTQGLNTEAFF. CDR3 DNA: TGTGCCAGCACCCAGGGGCTGAACACTGAAGCTTTCTTT.

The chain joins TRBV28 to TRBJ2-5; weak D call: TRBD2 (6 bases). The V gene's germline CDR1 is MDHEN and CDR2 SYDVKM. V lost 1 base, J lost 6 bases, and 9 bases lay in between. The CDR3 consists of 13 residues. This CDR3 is CASSLLGGQTQYF. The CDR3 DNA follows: TGTGCCAGCAGTTTATTGGGGGGTCAGACCCAGTACTTC. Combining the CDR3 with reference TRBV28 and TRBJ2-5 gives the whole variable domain DVKVTQSSRYLVKRTGEKVFLECVQDMDHENMFWYRQDPGLGLRLIYFSYDVKMKEKGDIPEGYSVSREKKERFSLILESASTNQTSMYLCASSLLGGQTQYFGPGTRLLVL.

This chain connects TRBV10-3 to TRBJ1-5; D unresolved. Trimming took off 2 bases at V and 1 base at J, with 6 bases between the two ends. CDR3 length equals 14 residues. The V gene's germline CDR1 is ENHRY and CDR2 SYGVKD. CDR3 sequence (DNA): TGTGCCATCAGTGAGCGGGGAAGCAATCAGCCCCAGCATTTT. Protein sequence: CAISERGSNQPQHF.

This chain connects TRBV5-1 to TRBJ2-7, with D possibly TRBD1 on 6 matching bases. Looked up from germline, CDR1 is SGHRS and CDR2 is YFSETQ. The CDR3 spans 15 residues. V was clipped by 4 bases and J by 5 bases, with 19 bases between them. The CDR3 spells CASSVPQGSVDEQYF. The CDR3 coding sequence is TGCGCCAGCAGCGTACCCCAGGGGAGCGTGGACGAGCAGTACTTC.

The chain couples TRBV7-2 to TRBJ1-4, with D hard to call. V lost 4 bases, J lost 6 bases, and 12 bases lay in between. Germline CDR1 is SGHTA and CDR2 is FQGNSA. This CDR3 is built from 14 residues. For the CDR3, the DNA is TGTGCCAGCAGCTCTGGAGGGATGTATGAAAAACTGTTTTTT. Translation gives CASSSGGMYEKLFF.

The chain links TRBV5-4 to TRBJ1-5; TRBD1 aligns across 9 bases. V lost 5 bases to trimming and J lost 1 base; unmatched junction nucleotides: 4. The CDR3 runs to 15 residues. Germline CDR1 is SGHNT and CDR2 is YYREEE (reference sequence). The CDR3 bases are TGTGCCAGCAGTGCCGGGACAGGGAGCAATCAGCCCCAGCATTTT. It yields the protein CASSAGTGSNQPQHF.

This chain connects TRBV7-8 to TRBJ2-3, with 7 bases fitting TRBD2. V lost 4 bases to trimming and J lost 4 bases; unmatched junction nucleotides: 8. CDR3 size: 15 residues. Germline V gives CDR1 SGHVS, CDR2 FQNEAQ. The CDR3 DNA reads TGTGCCAGCAGCTCCTTTAGCGGGCAGGCAGATACGCAGTATTTT. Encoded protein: CASSSFSGQADTQYF. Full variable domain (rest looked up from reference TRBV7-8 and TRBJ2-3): GAGVSQSPRYKVAKRGQDVALRCDPISGHVSLFWYQQALGQGPEFLTYFQNEAQLDKSGLPSDRFFAERPEGSVSTLKIQRTQQEDSAVYLCASSSFSGQADTQYFGPGTRLTVL.

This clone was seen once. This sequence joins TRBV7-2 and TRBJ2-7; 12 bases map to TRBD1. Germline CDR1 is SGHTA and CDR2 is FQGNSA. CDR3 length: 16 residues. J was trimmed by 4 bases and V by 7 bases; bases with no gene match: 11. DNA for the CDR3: TGTGCCAGCAACCCTCTCGGGGGACAGGGGGCGTACGAGCAGTACTTC. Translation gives CASNPLGGQGAYEQYF.

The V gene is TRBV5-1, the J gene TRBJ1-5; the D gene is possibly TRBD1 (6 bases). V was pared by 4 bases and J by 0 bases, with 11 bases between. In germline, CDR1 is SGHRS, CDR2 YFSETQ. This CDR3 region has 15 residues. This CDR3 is CASSPGVGSNQPQHF. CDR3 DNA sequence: TGCGCCAGCAGCCCAGGGGTTGGTAGCAATCAGCCCCAGCATTTT.

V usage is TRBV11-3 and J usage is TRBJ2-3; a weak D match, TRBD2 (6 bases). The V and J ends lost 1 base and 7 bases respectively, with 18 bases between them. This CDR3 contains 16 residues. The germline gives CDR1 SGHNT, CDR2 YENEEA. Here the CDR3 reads CASSLGRGLPQNTQYF. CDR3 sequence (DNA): TGTGCCAGCAGCTTAGGGAGGGGCTTGCCCCAGAATACGCAGTATTTT.

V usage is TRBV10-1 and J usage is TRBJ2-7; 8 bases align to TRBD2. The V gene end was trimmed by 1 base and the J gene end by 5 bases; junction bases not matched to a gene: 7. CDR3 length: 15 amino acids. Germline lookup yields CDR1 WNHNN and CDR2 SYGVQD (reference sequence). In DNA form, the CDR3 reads TGCGCCAGCAGTGAGTATGAGCGGGAGTGGAACGAGCAGTACTTC. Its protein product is CASSEYEREWNEQYF.

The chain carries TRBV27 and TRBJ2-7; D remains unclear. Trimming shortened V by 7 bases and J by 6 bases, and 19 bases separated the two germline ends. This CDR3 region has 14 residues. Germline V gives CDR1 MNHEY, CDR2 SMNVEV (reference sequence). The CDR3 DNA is TGTGCCAGCACTCCGGGTGGTAGCTCGCTCGAGCAGTACTTC. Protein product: CASTPGGSSLEQYF.

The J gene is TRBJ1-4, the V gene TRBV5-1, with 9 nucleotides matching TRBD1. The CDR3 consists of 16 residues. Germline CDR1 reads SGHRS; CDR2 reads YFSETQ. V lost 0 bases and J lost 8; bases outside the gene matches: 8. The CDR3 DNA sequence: TGCGCCAGCAGCTTGGGGGCTGGGACAGGGAACGAAAAACTGTTTTTT. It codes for CASSLGAGTGNEKLFF.